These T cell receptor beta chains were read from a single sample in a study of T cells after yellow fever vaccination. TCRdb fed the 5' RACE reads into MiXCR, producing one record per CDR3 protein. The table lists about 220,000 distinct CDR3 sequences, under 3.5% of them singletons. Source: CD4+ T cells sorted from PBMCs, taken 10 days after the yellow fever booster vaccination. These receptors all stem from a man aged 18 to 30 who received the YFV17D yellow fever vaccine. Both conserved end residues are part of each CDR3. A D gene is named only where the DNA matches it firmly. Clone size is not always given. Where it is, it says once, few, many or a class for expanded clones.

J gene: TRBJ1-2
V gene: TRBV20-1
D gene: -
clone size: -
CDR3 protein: CSAGELLYGYTF
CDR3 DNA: TGCAGTGCGGGGGAGCTACTCTATGGCTACACCTTC

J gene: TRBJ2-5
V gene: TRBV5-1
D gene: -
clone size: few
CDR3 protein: CASSLAPGKETQYF
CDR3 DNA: TGCGCCAGCAGCTTGGCCCCGGGGAAAGAGACCCAGTACTTC

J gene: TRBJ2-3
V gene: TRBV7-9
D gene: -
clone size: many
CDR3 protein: CASSFGLFTDTQYF
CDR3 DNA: TGTGCCAGCAGCTTTGGACTATTCACAGATACGCAGTATTTT

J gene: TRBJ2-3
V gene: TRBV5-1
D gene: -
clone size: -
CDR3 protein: CASSLGVSTTDTQYF
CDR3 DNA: TGCGCCAGCAGCTTGGGAGTTTCAACCACAGATACGCAGTATTTT

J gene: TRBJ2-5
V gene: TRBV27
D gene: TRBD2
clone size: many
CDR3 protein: CASSFAGEYQETQYF
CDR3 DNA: TGTGCCAGCAGTTTTGCGGGGGAGTACCAAGAGACCCAGTACTTC

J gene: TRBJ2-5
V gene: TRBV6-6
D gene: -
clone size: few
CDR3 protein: CASSYPLGAIGQETQYF
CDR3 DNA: TGTGCCAGCAGTTACCCCTTGGGGGCGATCGGCCAAGAGACCCAGTACTTC

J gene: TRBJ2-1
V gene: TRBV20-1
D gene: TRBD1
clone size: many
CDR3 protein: CRTGGQGTYNEQFF
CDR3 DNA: TGCAGGACAGGGGGGCAGGGTACCTACAATGAGCAGTTCTTC

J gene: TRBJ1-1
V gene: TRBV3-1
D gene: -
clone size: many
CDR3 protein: CASSQGGFTEAFF
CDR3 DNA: TGTGCCAGCAGCCAGGGGGGGTTCACTGAAGCTTTCTTT

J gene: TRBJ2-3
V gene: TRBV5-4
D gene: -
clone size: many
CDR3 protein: CASAAGGAQTDTQYF
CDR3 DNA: TGTGCCAGCGCCGCGGGCGGGGCTCAGACAGATACGCAGTATTTT

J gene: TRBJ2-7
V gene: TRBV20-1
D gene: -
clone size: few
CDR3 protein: CSARGRPGSYEQYF
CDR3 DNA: TGCAGTGCTAGAGGGCGCCCGGGGTCCTACGAGCAGTACTTC

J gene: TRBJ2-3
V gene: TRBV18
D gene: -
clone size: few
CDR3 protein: CASSPYSPPSTDTQYF
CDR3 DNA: TGTGCCAGCTCGCCCTATAGCCCTCCAAGCACAGATACGCAGTATTTT

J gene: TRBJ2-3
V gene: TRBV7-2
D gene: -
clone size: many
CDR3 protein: CASSRGHTDTQYF
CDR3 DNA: TGTGCCAGCAGCCGCGGACACACAGATACGCAGTATTTT

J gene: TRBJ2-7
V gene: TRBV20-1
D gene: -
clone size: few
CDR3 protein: CSAPRSGVYEQYF
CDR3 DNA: TGCAGTGCTCCTCGTTCAGGAGTCTACGAGCAGTACTTC

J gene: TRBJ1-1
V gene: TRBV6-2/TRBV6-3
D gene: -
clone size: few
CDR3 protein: CASRRDTLNTEAFF
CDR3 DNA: TGTGCCAGCAGGAGGGACACCCTGAACACTGAAGCTTTCTTT

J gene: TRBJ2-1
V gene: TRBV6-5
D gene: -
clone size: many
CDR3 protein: CASSYTAGMDEQFF
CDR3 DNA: TGTGCCAGCAGTTACACGGCGGGAATGGATGAGCAGTTCTTC

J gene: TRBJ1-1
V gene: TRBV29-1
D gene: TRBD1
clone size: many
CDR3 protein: CSVATGGGNTEAFF
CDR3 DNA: TGCAGCGTTGCCACAGGGGGCGGAAACACTGAAGCTTTCTTT

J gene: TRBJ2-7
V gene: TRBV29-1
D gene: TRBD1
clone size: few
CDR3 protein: CSVIQGALYEQYF
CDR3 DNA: TGCAGCGTAATACAGGGGGCTCTCTACGAGCAGTACTTC

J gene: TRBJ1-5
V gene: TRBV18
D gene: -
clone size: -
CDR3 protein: CASSPRVGRDNQPQHF
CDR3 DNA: TGTGCCAGCTCACCACGGGTTGGACGAGACAATCAGCCCCAGCATTTT

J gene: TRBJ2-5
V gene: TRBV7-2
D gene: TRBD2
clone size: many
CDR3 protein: CASSLYQRGAGETQYF
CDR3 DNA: TGTGCCAGCAGCTTGTATCAGCGGGGGGCCGGGGAGACCCAGTACTTC

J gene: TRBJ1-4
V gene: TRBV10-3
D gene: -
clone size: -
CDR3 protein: CATSRDILQKLFF
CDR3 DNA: TGTGCCACCAGCCGGGATATCCTTCAAAAACTGTTTTTT

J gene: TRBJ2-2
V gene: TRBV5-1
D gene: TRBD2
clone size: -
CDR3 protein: CASRWSGDTGELFF
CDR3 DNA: TGCGCCAGCCGGTGGAGCGGGGACACCGGGGAGCTGTTTTTT

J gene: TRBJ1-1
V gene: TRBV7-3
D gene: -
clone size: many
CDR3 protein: CASSPQGGGVNTEAFF
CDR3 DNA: TGTGCCAGCAGCCCACAGGGCGGCGGGGTGAACACTGAAGCTTTCTTT

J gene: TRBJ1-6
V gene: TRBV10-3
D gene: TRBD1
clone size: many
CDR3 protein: CAIRREGTENSPLHF
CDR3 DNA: TGTGCCATCAGAAGGGAAGGGACAGAAAATTCACCCCTCCACTTT

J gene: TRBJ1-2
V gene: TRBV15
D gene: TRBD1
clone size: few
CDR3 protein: CATKQGQEGDYGYTF
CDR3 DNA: TGTGCCACCAAACAAGGACAGGAGGGGGACTATGGCTACACCTTC

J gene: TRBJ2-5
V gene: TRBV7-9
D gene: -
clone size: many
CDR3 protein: CASSSPAEKQETQYF
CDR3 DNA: TGTGCCAGCAGCTCCCCAGCGGAAAAACAAGAGACCCAGTACTTC

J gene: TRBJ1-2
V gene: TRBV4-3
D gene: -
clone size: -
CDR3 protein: CASSQGRYGYTF
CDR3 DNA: TGCGCCAGCAGCCAAGGACGGTATGGCTACACCTTC

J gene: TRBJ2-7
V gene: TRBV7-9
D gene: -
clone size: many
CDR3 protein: CASRSNVGHPSYEQYF
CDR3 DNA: TGTGCCAGCAGATCCAATGTGGGGCACCCCTCCTACGAGCAGTACTTC

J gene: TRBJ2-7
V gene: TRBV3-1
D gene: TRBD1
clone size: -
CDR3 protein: CASSRGQGYIEQYF
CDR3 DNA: TGTGCCAGCAGCCGTGGACAGGGCTACATCGAGCAGTACTTC

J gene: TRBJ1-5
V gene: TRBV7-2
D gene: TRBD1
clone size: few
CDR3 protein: CASSRDSSQPQHF
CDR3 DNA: TGTGCCAGCAGCCGGGACAGCAGCCAGCCCCAGCATTTT

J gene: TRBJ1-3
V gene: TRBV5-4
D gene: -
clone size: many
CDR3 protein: CASNLGGTTGNTIYF
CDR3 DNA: TGTGCCAGCAACCTAGGCGGTACGACCGGAAACACCATATATTTT

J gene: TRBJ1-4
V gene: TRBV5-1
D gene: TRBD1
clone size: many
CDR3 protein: CASSIRGLGNEKLFF
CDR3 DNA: TGCGCCAGCAGCATCAGGGGGCTCGGTAATGAAAAACTGTTTTTT

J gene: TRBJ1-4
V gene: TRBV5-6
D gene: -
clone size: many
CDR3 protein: CASSFLINEKLFF
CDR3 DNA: TGTGCCAGCAGCTTTCTGATTAATGAAAAACTGTTTTTT

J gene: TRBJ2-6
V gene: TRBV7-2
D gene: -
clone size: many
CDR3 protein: CASSLDFSGANVLTF
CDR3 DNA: TGTGCCAGCAGCTTAGACTTTTCAGGGGCCAACGTCCTGACTTTC

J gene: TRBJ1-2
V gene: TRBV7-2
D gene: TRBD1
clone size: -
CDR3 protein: CASSLSRDSTYTF
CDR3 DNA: TGTGCCAGCAGCTTAAGCCGGGACAGCACCTACACCTTC

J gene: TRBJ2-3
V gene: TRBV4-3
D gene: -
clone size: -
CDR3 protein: CASSQGRGYLTDTQYF
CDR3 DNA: TGCGCCAGCAGCCAAGGCCGGGGGTACCTCACAGATACGCAGTATTTT

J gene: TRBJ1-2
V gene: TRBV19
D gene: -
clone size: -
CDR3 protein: CASNPSGNYGYTF
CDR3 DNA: TGTGCCAGTAACCCCTCAGGGAACTATGGCTACACCTTC

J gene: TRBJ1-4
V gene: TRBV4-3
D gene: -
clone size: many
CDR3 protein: CASSQDGGEKLFF
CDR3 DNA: TGCGCCAGCAGCCAAGATGGGGGAGAAAAACTGTTTTTT

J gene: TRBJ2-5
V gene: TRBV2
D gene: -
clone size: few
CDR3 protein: CASRRGPASGAQYF
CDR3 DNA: TGTGCCAGCAGGAGGGGACCGGCGAGTGGGGCCCAGTACTTC

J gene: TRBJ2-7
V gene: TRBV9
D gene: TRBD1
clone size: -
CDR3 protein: CASSGYWGQGSEQYF
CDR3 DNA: TGTGCCAGCAGCGGATATTGGGGACAGGGGAGCGAGCAGTACTTC

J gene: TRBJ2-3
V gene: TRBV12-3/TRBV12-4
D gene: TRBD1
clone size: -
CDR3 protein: CASSLYYTGGTDTQYF
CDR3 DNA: TGTGCCAGCAGTTTATATTATACAGGGGGCACAGATACGCAGTATTTT

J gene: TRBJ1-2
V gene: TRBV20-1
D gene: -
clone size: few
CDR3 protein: CSARGPPNPTGYTF
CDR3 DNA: TGCAGTGCTAGAGGTCCTCCTAACCCTACTGGCTACACCTTC

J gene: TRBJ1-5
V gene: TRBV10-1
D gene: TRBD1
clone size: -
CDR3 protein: CASRGAGTGDQPQHF
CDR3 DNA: TGCGCCAGCAGAGGGGCCGGGACAGGGGATCAGCCCCAGCATTTT

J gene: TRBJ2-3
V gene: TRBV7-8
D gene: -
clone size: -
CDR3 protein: CASTLGRTDTQYF
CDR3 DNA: TGTGCCAGCACCCTCGGGCGCACAGATACGCAGTATTTT